This TCR beta chain was found in a study of control samples from healthy donors and cancer patients. With 1 base removed from V and 5 bases from J, the gap between germline ends came to 11 bases. The CDR3 is made up of 14 amino acids. From germline, CDR1 is MNHNS and CDR2 SASEGT. Here immunoSEQ multiplex PCR was the method, and the copy in TCRdb shows in-frame clones only, minus some. This sample has some 74,000 clones; 85% to 95% occur once, and the top ten carry 2.5% to 3%. Specimen: blood. The TCR was taken from a woman under 40 in good health. This chain links TRBV6-1 with TRBJ1-2; D is ambiguous. The CDR3 nucleotides read TGTGCCAGCAGTGAAGATGGACCCTTTTATGGCTACACCTTC. This encodes CASSEDGPFYGYTF.